This is a list of T cell receptor beta chains from one sample in a study of shared clonotypes between healthy human individuals. The assay was immunoSEQ multiplex PCR, and TCRdb's table has in-frame clones only and misses some. The sample lists about 1.1 million clones, around 82% seen once, with under 0.6% in the top ten. Sequencing was done on a sample of memory CD4+ T cells from PBMCs. The receptor source for this set is a man between 18 and 35 years old in good health. Some clones in this sample may be carry-over from other donors' samples. Each CDR3 is given with its conserved first and last residue. A D gene is named only where the DNA matches it firmly. Not all rows give a size; the values are once, few, many and, for expanded clones, a class.

V gene: TRBV19; J gene: TRBJ2-4; CDR3 length: 14; clone size: NA; D gene: NA; CDR3 DNA: TGTGCCAGTAGTATAGGATACTACCAAAACATTCAGTACTTC; CDR3 protein: CASSIGYYQNIQYF
V gene: TRBV6-6; J gene: TRBJ2-5; CDR3 length: 15; clone size: NA; D gene: NA; CDR3 DNA: TGTGCCAGCAGTTACTCGATCCGGGGCGGAGAGACCCAGTACTTC; CDR3 protein: CASSYSIRGGETQYF
V gene: TRBV19; J gene: TRBJ1-1; CDR3 length: 16; clone size: NA; D gene: NA; CDR3 DNA: TGTGCCAGTAGTATTCGAACAGGAGTCATGAACACTGAAGCTTTCTTT; CDR3 protein: CASSIRTGVMNTEAFF
V gene: TRBV30; J gene: TRBJ2-1; CDR3 length: 15; clone size: NA; D gene: TRBD2; CDR3 DNA: TGTGCCTGGAGTCTAGCGGGATATTTCCTAAATGAGCAGTTCTTC; CDR3 protein: CAWSLAGYFLNEQFF
V gene: TRBV6-6; J gene: TRBJ1-1; CDR3 length: 14; clone size: few; D gene: NA; CDR3 DNA: TGTGCCAGCAGTTACTCGGAGGGTATCACTGAAGCTTTCTTT; CDR3 protein: CASSYSEGITEAFF
V gene: TRBV15; J gene: TRBJ1-5; CDR3 length: 13; clone size: NA; D gene: NA; CDR3 DNA: TGTGCCACCAGCAGAGATCTTGGCCAGCCCCAGCATTTT; CDR3 protein: CATSRDLGQPQHF
V gene: TRBV5-1; J gene: TRBJ2-3; CDR3 length: 15; clone size: NA; D gene: TRBD2; CDR3 DNA: TGCGCCAGCAGTCGCCAGCGGGGGGTGACAGATACGCAGTATTTT; CDR3 protein: CASSRQRGVTDTQYF
V gene: TRBV28; J gene: TRBJ1-3; CDR3 length: 14; clone size: few; D gene: NA; CDR3 DNA: TGTGCCAGCAAGCCCCCCGGGGCCGGAAACACCATATATTTT; CDR3 protein: CASKPPGAGNTIYF
V gene: TRBV7-2; J gene: TRBJ2-2; CDR3 length: 18; clone size: NA; D gene: TRBD1; CDR3 DNA: TGTGCCAGCAGACAGGGGGTAGCGCAGAAGGGATTTACCGGGGAGCTGTTTTTT; CDR3 protein: CASRQGVAQKGFTGELFF
V gene: TRBV7-8; J gene: TRBJ2-7; CDR3 length: 13; clone size: NA; D gene: NA; CDR3 DNA: TGTGCCAGCAGCCGGGCGCGGGGACACGAGCAGTACTTC; CDR3 protein: CASSRARGHEQYF
V gene: TRBV11-2; J gene: TRBJ2-3; CDR3 length: 13; clone size: NA; D gene: NA; CDR3 DNA: TGTGCCAGCAGCCCTGCCGGGGAAGATACGCAGTATTTT; CDR3 protein: CASSPAGEDTQYF
V gene: TRBV2; J gene: TRBJ1-1; CDR3 length: 14; clone size: many; D gene: NA; CDR3 DNA: TGTGCCAGCAGGAACAGGGTCGCGAACACTGAAGCTTTCTTT; CDR3 protein: CASRNRVANTEAFF
V gene: TRBV11-2; J gene: TRBJ2-5; CDR3 length: 17; clone size: NA; D gene: NA; CDR3 DNA: TGTGCCAGCAGCTTATTGGTCAGGGTGGGTTCACGGGAGACCCAGTACTTC; CDR3 protein: CASSLLVRVGSRETQYF
V gene: TRBV5-1; J gene: TRBJ1-4; CDR3 length: 14; clone size: NA; D gene: NA; CDR3 DNA: TGCGCCAGCAGAACCCGAAGGGGGGATGAAAAACTGTTTTTT; CDR3 protein: CASRTRRGDEKLFF
V gene: TRBV18; J gene: TRBJ2-2; CDR3 length: 16; clone size: NA; D gene: TRBD1; CDR3 DNA: TGTGCCAGCTCACCAAAGGACAGGCGGATCACCGGGGAGCTGTTTTTT; CDR3 protein: CASSPKDRRITGELFF
V gene: TRBV4-3; J gene: TRBJ2-7; CDR3 length: 14; clone size: few; D gene: NA; CDR3 DNA: TGCGCCAGCAGCCAAGATGAGGGGAGGTACGAGCAGTACTTC; CDR3 protein: CASSQDEGRYEQYF
V gene: TRBV5-1; J gene: TRBJ2-7; CDR3 length: 12; clone size: NA; D gene: NA; CDR3 DNA: TGCGCCAGCAGCGGGACATCCTACGAGCAGTACTTC; CDR3 protein: CASSGTSYEQYF
V gene: TRBV9; J gene: TRBJ2-7; CDR3 length: 16; clone size: NA; D gene: NA; CDR3 DNA: TGTGCCAGCAGCGTAACTTCCGGGCCGGGGTCGGGGGAGCAGTACTTC; CDR3 protein: CASSVTSGPGSGEQYF
V gene: TRBV10-3; J gene: TRBJ2-7; CDR3 length: 14; clone size: few; D gene: TRBD1; CDR3 DNA: TGTGCCATCAGTGAAAACAGGGGGGAGTACGAGCAGTACTTC; CDR3 protein: CAISENRGEYEQYF
V gene: TRBV28; J gene: TRBJ1-1; CDR3 length: 14; clone size: few; D gene: TRBD1; CDR3 DNA: TGTGCCAGCAGTACCCAGGGGGGGGGCACTGAAGCTTTCTTT; CDR3 protein: CASSTQGGGTEAFF
V gene: TRBV7-2; J gene: TRBJ1-4; CDR3 length: 14; clone size: NA; D gene: NA; CDR3 DNA: TGTGCCAGCAGGCCCCGGGACGGCGATGAAAAACTGTTTTTT; CDR3 protein: CASRPRDGDEKLFF
V gene: TRBV6-1; J gene: TRBJ1-5; CDR3 length: 14; clone size: NA; D gene: NA; CDR3 DNA: TGTGCCAGCAGCCACACTAATAGCAATCAGCCCCAGCATTTT; CDR3 protein: CASSHTNSNQPQHF
V gene: TRBV29-1; J gene: TRBJ2-3; CDR3 length: 12; clone size: NA; D gene: NA; CDR3 DNA: TGCAGCGTCGGGACTCTCACAGATACGCAGTATTTT; CDR3 protein: CSVGTLTDTQYF
V gene: TRBV11-2; J gene: TRBJ1-3; CDR3 length: 13; clone size: few; D gene: NA; CDR3 DNA: TGTGCCAGCAGCCCCCGCAGAGTAAACACCATATATTTT; CDR3 protein: CASSPRRVNTIYF
V gene: TRBV7-3; J gene: TRBJ1-1; CDR3 length: 13; clone size: NA; D gene: NA; CDR3 DNA: TGTGCCAGCAGCTTAATGGCTAACACTGAAGCTTTCTTT; CDR3 protein: CASSLMANTEAFF
V gene: TRBV6-5; J gene: TRBJ2-7; CDR3 length: 16; clone size: NA; D gene: NA; CDR3 DNA: TGTGCCAGCAGTTACCGTGTGGGGCGGGGCTCCTACGAGCAGTACTTC; CDR3 protein: CASSYRVGRGSYEQYF
V gene: TRBV19; J gene: TRBJ1-1; CDR3 length: 12; clone size: NA; D gene: NA; CDR3 DNA: TGTGCCAGTAAGTGGGGGGGCACTGAAGCTTTCTTT; CDR3 protein: CASKWGGTEAFF
V gene: TRBV6-6; J gene: TRBJ1-5; CDR3 length: 13; clone size: NA; D gene: NA; CDR3 DNA: TGTGCCAGCAGTTGGGGGAGCAATCAGCCCCAGCATTTT; CDR3 protein: CASSWGSNQPQHF
V gene: TRBV6-6; J gene: TRBJ1-1; CDR3 length: 14; clone size: NA; D gene: TRBD1; CDR3 DNA: TGTGCCAGCAGGGGGGACAGGGGGTGGACTGAAGCTTTCTTT; CDR3 protein: CASRGDRGWTEAFF
V gene: TRBV18; J gene: TRBJ2-1; CDR3 length: 16; clone size: NA; D gene: TRBD2; CDR3 DNA: TGTGCCAGCTCGTCGGGACTAGCGGGAGGGGTCAATGAGCAGTTCTTC; CDR3 protein: CASSSGLAGGVNEQFF
V gene: TRBV2; J gene: TRBJ2-2; CDR3 length: 14; clone size: NA; D gene: NA; CDR3 DNA: TGTGCCAGCAGTGTAATAGGTGGAACCGGGGAGCTGTTTTTT; CDR3 protein: CASSVIGGTGELFF
V gene: TRBV7-9; J gene: TRBJ2-7; CDR3 length: 13; clone size: NA; D gene: NA; CDR3 DNA: TGTGCCAGCAGCCCAGGAGGGCCGCGCGAGCAGTACTTC; CDR3 protein: CASSPGGPREQYF
V gene: TRBV5-1; J gene: TRBJ1-2; CDR3 length: 13; clone size: NA; D gene: NA; CDR3 DNA: TGCGCCAGCAGGGGGGCGTCTGACTATGGCTACACCTTC; CDR3 protein: CASRGASDYGYTF
V gene: TRBV19; J gene: TRBJ1-5; CDR3 length: 13; clone size: NA; D gene: NA; CDR3 DNA: TGTGCCAGCCTCTCGGGGTACAATCAGCCCCAGCATTTT; CDR3 protein: CASLSGYNQPQHF
V gene: TRBV18; J gene: TRBJ2-7; CDR3 length: 14; clone size: NA; D gene: NA; CDR3 DNA: TGTGCCAGCTCACCAAACTTACAGGGCTACGAGCAGTACTTC; CDR3 protein: CASSPNLQGYEQYF
V gene: TRBV2; J gene: TRBJ2-3; CDR3 length: 12; clone size: NA; D gene: NA; CDR3 DNA: TGTGCCAGCAGGGTTTTCGGAGATACGCAGTATTTT; CDR3 protein: CASRVFGDTQYF
V gene: TRBV5-1; J gene: TRBJ2-5; CDR3 length: 14; clone size: NA; D gene: NA; CDR3 DNA: TGCGCCAGCAGCTTGTTTCGGGGAACAGAGACCCAGTACTTC; CDR3 protein: CASSLFRGTETQYF
V gene: TRBV18; J gene: TRBJ1-5; CDR3 length: 13; clone size: NA; D gene: NA; CDR3 DNA: TGTGCCAGCTCACCAGGGTTTGGCCAGCCCCAGCATTTT; CDR3 protein: CASSPGFGQPQHF
V gene: TRBV5-1; J gene: TRBJ2-3; CDR3 length: 15; clone size: NA; D gene: TRBD2; CDR3 DNA: TGCGCCACCTCATCAGGCGGGAGGGCTGCAGATACGCAGTATTTT; CDR3 protein: CATSSGGRAADTQYF
V gene: TRBV7-2; J gene: TRBJ2-1; CDR3 length: 15; clone size: few; D gene: TRBD2; CDR3 DNA: TGTGCCAGCAGCCTACTCCCGGGACTAGTTTCCGAGCAGTTCTTC; CDR3 protein: CASSLLPGLVSEQFF
V gene: TRBV5-1; J gene: TRBJ1-5; CDR3 length: 14; clone size: NA; D gene: TRBD1; CDR3 DNA: TGCGCCAGCAGCCCCGGGACAGGGAACCAGCCCCAGCATTTT; CDR3 protein: CASSPGTGNQPQHF
V gene: TRBV9; J gene: TRBJ2-3; CDR3 length: 15; clone size: NA; D gene: TRBD1; CDR3 DNA: TGTGCCAGCAGCCTCCTGGACAGGGGTATAGATACGCAGTATTTT; CDR3 protein: CASSLLDRGIDTQYF
V gene: TRBV10-3; J gene: TRBJ1-1; CDR3 length: 16; clone size: NA; D gene: NA; CDR3 DNA: TGTGCCATCAGTGAGGGGGGGCACTCCGGGAACACTGAAGCTTTCTTT; CDR3 protein: CAISEGGHSGNTEAFF
V gene: TRBV7-7; J gene: TRBJ2-5; CDR3 length: 13; clone size: NA; D gene: NA; CDR3 DNA: TGTGCCAGCAGCTTAAGGAGTGGGGAGACCCAGTACTTC; CDR3 protein: CASSLRSGETQYF
V gene: TRBV18; J gene: TRBJ1-2; CDR3 length: 16; clone size: NA; D gene: TRBD1; CDR3 DNA: TGTGCCAGCTCACCAGGTATAACAGGGGCCAGCTATGGCTACACCTTC; CDR3 protein: CASSPGITGASYGYTF
V gene: TRBV5-6; J gene: TRBJ1-3; CDR3 length: 12; clone size: few; D gene: NA; CDR3 DNA: TGTGCCAGCAGCCAGATTCAGAACACCATATATTTT; CDR3 protein: CASSQIQNTIYF
V gene: TRBV2; J gene: TRBJ1-1; CDR3 length: 15; clone size: NA; D gene: NA; CDR3 DNA: TGTGCCAGCAGACGGTCACCGATCATGAACACTGAAGCTTTCTTT; CDR3 protein: CASRRSPIMNTEAFF
V gene: TRBV6-6; J gene: TRBJ2-7; CDR3 length: 13; clone size: NA; D gene: TRBD2; CDR3 DNA: TGTGCCAGCAGCCCCGGGACTAGTCTTGAGCAGTACTTC; CDR3 protein: CASSPGTSLEQYF
V gene: TRBV1; J gene: TRBJ1-5; CDR3 length: 18; clone size: NA; D gene: NA; CDR3 DNA: TGCACCAGCAGCCAACCTTTCTGGGCCACTTATAGCAATCAGCCCCAGCATTTT; CDR3 protein: CTSSQPFWATYSNQPQHF
V gene: TRBV19; J gene: TRBJ2-4; CDR3 length: 13; clone size: NA; D gene: NA; CDR3 DNA: TGTGCCAGTACAGGGACAGCCAAAAACATTCAGTACTTC; CDR3 protein: CASTGTAKNIQYF